The 8 T cell receptor beta chains in this list originate from one sample, sequenced in a study of blood T cell repertoires in COVID-19. Measured with immunoSEQ multiplex PCR; TCRdb has only the in-frame clones, and not every one. Of fewer than 200,000 clones detected, approximately 86% appear once; the ten largest clones hold about 1.4%. The sample comprised peripheral blood. Source of these receptors: a woman aged 45-65 years with acute or convalescent COVID-19.

This chain links TRBV6-5 with TRBJ1-2; 10 bases are shared with TRBD1. Germline CDR1 is MNHEY and CDR2 is SVGAGI. V lost 2 bases and J lost 8; bases outside the gene matches: 5. There are 14 residues in the CDR3. CDR3 in amino acids: CASSYAGTGEGYTF. The CDR3, as DNA: TGTGCCAGCAGTTACGCGGGGACAGGGGAGGGCTACACCTTC.

The chain employs TRBV12-5 and TRBJ2-5, with TRBD2 matching 11 bases. Germline V CDR1 and CDR2: LGHNT, FRNRAP. The CDR3 has 17 amino acids. J lost 5 bases, V lost 4 bases, and 12 bases had no gene match. In nucleotides, the CDR3 is TGTGCTAGTGGTTCCCAAGTAACTAGCGGGAGTGCCGAGACCCAGTACTTC. Translated: CASGSQVTSGSAETQYF.

V usage is TRBV6-2 or TRBV6-3 and J usage is TRBJ2-1, with 11 bases fitting TRBD2. Germline trimming cut 2 bases from V and 6 bases from J; bases unmatched to any gene: 15. Looked up from germline, CDR1 is MNHEY and CDR2 is SVGEGT. The CDR3 sequence is 19 residues long. CDR3 bases: TGTGCCAGCAGTTACGGGACTAGCGGTTCTGAACTGGAGAGCAATGAGCAGTTCTTC. This sequence encodes CASSYGTSGSELESNEQFF.

The chain recombines TRBV6-2 or TRBV6-3 with TRBJ1-2; the D gene is possibly TRBD1 (6 bases). The CDR3 length is 14 residues. Looked up from germline, CDR1 is MNHEY and CDR2 is SVGEGT. V shed 3 bases and J shed 5 bases, with 13 bases lying between them. The CDR3 is CASSYADRFYGYTF. DNA for the CDR3: TGTGCCAGCAGTTATGCCGACAGGTTTTATGGCTACACCTTC.

This clone showed up just once. V usage is TRBV18 and J usage is TRBJ1-1, with 7 bases lining up with TRBD1. In germline, CDR1 is KGHSH, CDR2 LQKENI. The CDR3 consists of 14 residues. Trimming at V came to 4 bases and at J to 4 bases, leaving 6 bases not matched to a gene. The CDR3 region is CASSLSRQGTEAFF. In DNA, the CDR3 is TGTGCCAGCTCACTATCCCGACAGGGCACTGAAGCTTTCTTT. The variable domain in full, with the rest retrieved from reference TRBV18 and TRBJ1-1, is NAGVMQNPRHLVRRRGQEARLRCSPMKGHSHVYWYRQLPEEGLKFMVYLQKENIIDESGMPKERFSAEFPKEGPSILRIQQVVRGDSAAYFCASSLSRQGTEAFFGQGTRLTVV.

This chain joins TRBV27 and TRBJ1-2; 8 bases line up with TRBD1. This CDR3 is built from 15 residues. Unmatched junction bases numbered 4, after V lost 0 bases and J lost 4 bases. CDR1 is MNHEY and CDR2 is SMNVEV in the germline V gene (reference sequence). CDR3 DNA: TGTGCCAGCAGTTTATCATACGACAGGGGCTATGGCTACACCTTC. Residues: CASSLSYDRGYGYTF.

A note on this clone: Its ends do not fully match the called genes, so a read error is possible. CDR3 residues: CSGGGHEQYF. The CDR3 DNA is TGCTCTGGAGGGGGCCACGAGCAGTACTTC. The V and J genes are TRBV30 and TRBJ2-7; a weak D match, TRBD1 (7 bases). From germline, CDR1 is GTSNPN and CDR2 SVGIG (reference sequence). The CDR3 consists of 10 residues. Variable domain in full (rest from reference TRBV30 and TRBJ2-7): SQTIHQWPATLVQPVGSPLSLECTVEGTSNPNLYWYRQAAGRGLQLLFYSVGIGQISSEVPQNLSASRPQDRQFILSSKKLLLSDSGFYLCSGGGHEQYFGPGTRLTVT.

The chain joins TRBV7-9 to TRBJ1-2; perhaps TRBD1 as D (6 bases). The germline V gene encodes CDR1 SEHNR and CDR2 FQNEAQ (reference sequence). V was cut by 1 base and J by 4 bases, with 10 bases left in between. The CDR3 sequence is 14 residues long. The CDR3 nucleotides are TGTGCCAGCAGCTTAGGACAGGACTTCTATGGCTACACCTTC. It specifies CASSLGQDFYGYTF.